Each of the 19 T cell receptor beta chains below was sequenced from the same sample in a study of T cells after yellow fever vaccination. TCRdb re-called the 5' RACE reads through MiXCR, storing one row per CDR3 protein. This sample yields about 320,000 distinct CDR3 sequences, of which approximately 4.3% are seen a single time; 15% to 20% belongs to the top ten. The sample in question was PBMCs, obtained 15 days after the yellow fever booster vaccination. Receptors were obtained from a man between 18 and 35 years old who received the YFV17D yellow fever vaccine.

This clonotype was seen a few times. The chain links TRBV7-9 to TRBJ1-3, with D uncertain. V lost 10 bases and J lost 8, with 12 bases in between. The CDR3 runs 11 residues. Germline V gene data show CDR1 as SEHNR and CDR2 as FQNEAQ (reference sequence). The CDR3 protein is CAIQGGDTIYF. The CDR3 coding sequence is TGTGCCATCCAAGGCGGGGACACCATATATTTT. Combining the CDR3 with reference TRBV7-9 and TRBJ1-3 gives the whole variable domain DTGVSQNPRHKITKRGQNVTFRCDPISEHNRLYWYRQTLGQGPEFLTYFQNEAQLEKSRLLSDRFSAERPKGSFSTLEIQRTEQGDSAMYLCAIQGGDTIYFGEGSWLTVV.

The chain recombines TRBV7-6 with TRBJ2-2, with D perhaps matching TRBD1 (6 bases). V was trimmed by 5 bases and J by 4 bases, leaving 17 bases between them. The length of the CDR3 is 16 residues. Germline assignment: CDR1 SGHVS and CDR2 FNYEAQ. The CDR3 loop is CASSPGARGGTGELFF. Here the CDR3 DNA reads TGTGCCAGCAGCCCAGGGGCCAGGGGTGGCACCGGGGAGCTGTTTTTT.

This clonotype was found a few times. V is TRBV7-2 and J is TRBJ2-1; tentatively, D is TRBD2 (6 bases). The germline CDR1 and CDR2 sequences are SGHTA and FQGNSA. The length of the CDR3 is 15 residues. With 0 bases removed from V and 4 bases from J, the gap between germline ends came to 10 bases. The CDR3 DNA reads TGTGCCAGCAGCTTAGCCCCCGGGGGATACAATGAGCAGTTCTTC. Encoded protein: CASSLAPGGYNEQFF.

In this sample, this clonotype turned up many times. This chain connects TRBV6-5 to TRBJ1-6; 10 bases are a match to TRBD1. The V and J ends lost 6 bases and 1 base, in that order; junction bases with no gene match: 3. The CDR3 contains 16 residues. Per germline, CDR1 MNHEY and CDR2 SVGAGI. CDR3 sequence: CASRRTGGSYNSPLHF. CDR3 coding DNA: TGTGCCAGCAGACGGACAGGGGGATCCTATAATTCACCCCTCCACTTT.

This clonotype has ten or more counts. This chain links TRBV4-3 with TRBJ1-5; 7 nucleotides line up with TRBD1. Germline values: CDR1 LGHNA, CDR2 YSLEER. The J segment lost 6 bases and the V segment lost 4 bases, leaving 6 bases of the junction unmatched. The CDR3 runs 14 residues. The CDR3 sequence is CASSPDRSGQPQHF. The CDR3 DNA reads TGCGCCAGCAGCCCGGACAGGAGTGGTCAGCCCCAGCATTTT.

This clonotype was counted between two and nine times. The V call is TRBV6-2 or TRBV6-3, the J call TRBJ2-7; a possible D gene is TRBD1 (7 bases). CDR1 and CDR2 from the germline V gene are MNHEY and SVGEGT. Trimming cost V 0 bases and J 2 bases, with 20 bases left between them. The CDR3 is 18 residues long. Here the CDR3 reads CASSYSNRGGRSTYEQYF. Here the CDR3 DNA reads TGTGCCAGCAGTTACTCGAACAGGGGAGGCCGTTCTACCTACGAGCAGTACTTC.

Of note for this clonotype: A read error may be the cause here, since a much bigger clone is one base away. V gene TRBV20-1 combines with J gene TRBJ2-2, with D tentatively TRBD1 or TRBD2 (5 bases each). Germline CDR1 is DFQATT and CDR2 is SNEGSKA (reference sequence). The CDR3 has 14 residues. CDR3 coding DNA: TGCAGTGCTCAGAGCAGGGCGAACACCGGGGAGCCGTTTTTT. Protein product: CSAQSRANTGEPFF.

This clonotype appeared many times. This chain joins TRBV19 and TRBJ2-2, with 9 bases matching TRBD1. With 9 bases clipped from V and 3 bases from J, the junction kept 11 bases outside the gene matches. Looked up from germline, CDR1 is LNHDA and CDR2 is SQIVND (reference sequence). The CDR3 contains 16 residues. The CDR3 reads CASLLRGQGDTGELFF. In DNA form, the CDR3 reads TGTGCCAGCCTTCTCCGGGGACAGGGAGACACCGGGGAGCTGTTTTTT. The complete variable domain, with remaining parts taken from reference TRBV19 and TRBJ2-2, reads DGGITQSPKYLFRKEGQNVTLSCEQNLNHDAMYWYRQDPGQGLRLIYYSQIVNDFQKGDIAEGYSVSREKKESFPLTVTSAQKNPTAFYLCASLLRGQGDTGELFFGEGSRLTVL.

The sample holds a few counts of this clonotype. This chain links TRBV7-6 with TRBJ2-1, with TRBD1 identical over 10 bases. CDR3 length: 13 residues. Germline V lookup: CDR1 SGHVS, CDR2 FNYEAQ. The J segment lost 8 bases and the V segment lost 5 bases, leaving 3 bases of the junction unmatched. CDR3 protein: CASSRDRGHEQFF. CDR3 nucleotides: TGTGCCAGCAGCAGGGACAGGGGCCATGAGCAGTTCTTC.

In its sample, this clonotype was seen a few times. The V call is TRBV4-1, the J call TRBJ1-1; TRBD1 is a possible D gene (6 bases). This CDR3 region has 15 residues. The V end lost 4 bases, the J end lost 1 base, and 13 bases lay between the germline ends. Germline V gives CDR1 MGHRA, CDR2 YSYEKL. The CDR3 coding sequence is TGCGCCAGCAGCCTCCTGGACAGAGCGAACACTGAAGCTTTCTTT. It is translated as CASSLLDRANTEAFF.

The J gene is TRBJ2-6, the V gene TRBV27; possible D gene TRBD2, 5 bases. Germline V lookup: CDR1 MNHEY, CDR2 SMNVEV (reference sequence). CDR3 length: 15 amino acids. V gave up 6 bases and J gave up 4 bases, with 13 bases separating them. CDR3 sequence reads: CASSRGQVGANVLTF. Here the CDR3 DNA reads TGTGCCAGCAGCCGCGGGCAGGTCGGGGCCAACGTCCTGACTTTC.

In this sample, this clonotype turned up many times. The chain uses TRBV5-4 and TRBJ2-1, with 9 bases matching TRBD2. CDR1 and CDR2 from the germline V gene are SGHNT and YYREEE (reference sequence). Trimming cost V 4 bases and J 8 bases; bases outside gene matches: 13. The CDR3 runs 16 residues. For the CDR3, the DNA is TGTGCCAGCAGCACCGGAGCACTAGCGGGTGTCGATGAGCAGTTCTTC. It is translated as CASSTGALAGVDEQFF.

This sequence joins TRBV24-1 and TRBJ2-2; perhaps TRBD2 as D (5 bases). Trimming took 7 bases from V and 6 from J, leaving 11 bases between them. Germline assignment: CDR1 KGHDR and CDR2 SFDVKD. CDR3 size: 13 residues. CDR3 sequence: CATRKLASGELFF. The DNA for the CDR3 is TGTGCCACCAGAAAGCTAGCTTCCGGGGAGCTGTTTTTT.

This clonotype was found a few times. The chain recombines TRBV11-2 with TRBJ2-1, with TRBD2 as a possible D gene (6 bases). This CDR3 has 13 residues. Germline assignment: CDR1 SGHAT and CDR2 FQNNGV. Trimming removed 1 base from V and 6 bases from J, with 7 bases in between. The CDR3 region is CASSLAGVNEQFF. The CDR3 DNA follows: TGTGCCAGCAGCTTAGCGGGGGTCAATGAGCAGTTCTTC.

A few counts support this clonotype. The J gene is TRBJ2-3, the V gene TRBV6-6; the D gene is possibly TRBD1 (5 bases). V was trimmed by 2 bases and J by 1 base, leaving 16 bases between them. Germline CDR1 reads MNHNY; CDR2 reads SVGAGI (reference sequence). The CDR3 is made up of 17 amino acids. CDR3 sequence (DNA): TGTGCCAGCAGTTACCCCCCTGACAGATTTCGCACAGATACGCAGTATTTT. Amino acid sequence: CASSYPPDRFRTDTQYF.

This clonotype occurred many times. As DNA, the CDR3 is TGCGCCAGCAGCCAATCGGACAGGGCCAACTATGGCTACACCTTC. Protein product: CASSQSDRANYGYTF. The rearrangement joins TRBV4-3 to TRBJ1-2; 8 bases line up with TRBD1. The CDR3 is 15 amino acids. From germline, CDR1 is LGHNA and CDR2 YSLEER. The junction had 4 bases not matched to a gene; V was cut back by 2 bases and J by 2 bases.

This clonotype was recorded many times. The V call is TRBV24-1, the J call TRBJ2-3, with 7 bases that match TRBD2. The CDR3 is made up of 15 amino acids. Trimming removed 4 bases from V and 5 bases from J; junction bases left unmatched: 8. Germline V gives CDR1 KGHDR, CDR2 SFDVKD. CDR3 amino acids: CATSDTRGYGDTQYF. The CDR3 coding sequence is TGTGCCACCAGTGACACGCGGGGGTACGGAGATACGCAGTATTTT.

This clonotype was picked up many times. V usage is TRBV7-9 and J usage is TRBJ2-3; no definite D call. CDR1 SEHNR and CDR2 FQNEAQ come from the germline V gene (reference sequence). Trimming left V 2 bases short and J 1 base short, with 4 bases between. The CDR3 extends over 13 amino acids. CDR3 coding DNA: TGTGCCAGCAGCTTATTCGGCACAGATACGCAGTATTTT. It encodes CASSLFGTDTQYF.

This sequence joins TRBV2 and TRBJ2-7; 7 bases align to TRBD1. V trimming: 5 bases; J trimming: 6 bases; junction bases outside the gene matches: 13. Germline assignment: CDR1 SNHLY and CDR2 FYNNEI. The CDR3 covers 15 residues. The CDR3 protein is CASSRDSLASGEQYF. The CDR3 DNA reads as TGTGCCAGCAGTAGGGACAGCCTGGCCTCCGGCGAGCAGTACTTC.